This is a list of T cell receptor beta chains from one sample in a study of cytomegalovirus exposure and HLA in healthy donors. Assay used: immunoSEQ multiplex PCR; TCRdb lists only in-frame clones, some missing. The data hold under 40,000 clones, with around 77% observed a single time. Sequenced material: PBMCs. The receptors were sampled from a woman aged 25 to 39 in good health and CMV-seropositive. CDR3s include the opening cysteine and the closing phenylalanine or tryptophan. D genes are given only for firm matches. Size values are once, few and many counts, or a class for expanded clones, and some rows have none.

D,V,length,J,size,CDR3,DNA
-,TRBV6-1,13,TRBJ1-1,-,CASSEHAVTEAFF,TGTGCCAGCAGTGAACACGCGGTCACTGAAGCTTTCTTT
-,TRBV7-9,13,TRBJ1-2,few,CASSLNINYGYTF,TGTGCCAGCAGCTTAAACATAAACTATGGCTACACCTTC
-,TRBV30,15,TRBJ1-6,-,CAWREGTGYNSPLHF,TGTGCCTGGAGGGAGGGGACCGGCTATAATTCACCCCTCCACTTT
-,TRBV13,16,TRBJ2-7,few,CASSTRMQGFTYEQYF,TGTGCCAGCAGCACCCGAATGCAGGGGTTCACCTACGAGCAGTACTTC
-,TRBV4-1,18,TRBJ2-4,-,CASSQDRENRRAKNIQYF,TGCGCCAGCAGCCAAGATCGAGAGAACAGAAGAGCCAAAAACATTCAGTACTTC
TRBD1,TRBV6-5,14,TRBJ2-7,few,CASNRDRGRYEQYF,TGTGCCAGCAATAGGGACAGGGGAAGATACGAGCAGTACTTC
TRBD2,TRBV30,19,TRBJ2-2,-,CGLEGRLGSGRPNTGELFF,TGTGGCCTGGAGGGCCGGTTAGGTAGCGGGAGACCCAACACCGGGGAGCTGTTTTTT
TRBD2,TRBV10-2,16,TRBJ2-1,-,CASRDGTSLVYNEQFF,TGCGCCAGCAGAGACGGGACTAGCCTGGTCTACAATGAGCAGTTCTTC
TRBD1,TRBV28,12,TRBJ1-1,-,CASRSGQGYAFF,TGTGCCAGCAGATCCGGACAGGGTTATGCTTTCTTT
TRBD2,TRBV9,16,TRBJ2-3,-,CASSVAPGGGTDTQYF,TGTGCCAGCAGCGTAGCTCCGGGAGGGGGCACAGATACGCAGTATTTT
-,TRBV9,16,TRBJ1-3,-,CASSVASGNSGNTIYF,TGTGCCAGCAGCGTAGCTTCGGGGAACTCTGGAAACACCATATATTTT
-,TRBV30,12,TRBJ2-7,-,CAWSNLAREQYF,TGTGCCTGGAGTAATCTAGCACGGGAGCAGTACTTC
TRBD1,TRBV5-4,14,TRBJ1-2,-,CASSSDRAKVGYTF,TGTGCCAGCAGCTCGGACAGGGCCAAGGTGGGCTACACCTTC
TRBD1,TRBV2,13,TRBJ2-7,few,CASSEDRIYEQYF,TGTGCCAGCAGTGAGGACAGGATCTACGAGCAGTACTTC
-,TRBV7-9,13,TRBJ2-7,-,CASSSRETGEQYF,TGTGCCAGCAGCTCCCGGGAGACGGGCGAGCAGTACTTC
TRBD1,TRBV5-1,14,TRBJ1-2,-,CASRSGQGAHGYTF,TGCGCCAGCAGGTCCGGACAGGGGGCGCATGGCTACACCTTC
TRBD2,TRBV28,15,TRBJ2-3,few,CASSSSGEGPDTQYF,TGTGCCAGCAGTTCTAGCGGAGAGGGCCCAGATACGCAGTATTTT
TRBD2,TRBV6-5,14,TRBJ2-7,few,CAIRKSGVRDEQYF,TGTGCCATCAGAAAGAGCGGGGTCCGGGACGAGCAGTACTTC
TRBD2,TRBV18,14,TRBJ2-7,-,CASSPQGLGGEQYF,TGTGCCAGCTCACCCCAGGGACTAGGGGGCGAGCAGTACTTC
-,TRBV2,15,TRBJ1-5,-,CASRRDLLAHQPQHF,TGTGCCAGCAGGAGGGACCTACTAGCCCATCAGCCCCAGCATTTT
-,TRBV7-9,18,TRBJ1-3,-,CASIPPPGSEFSGNTIYF,TGTGCCAGCATTCCCCCCCCCGGGTCCGAATTCTCTGGAAACACCATATATTTT
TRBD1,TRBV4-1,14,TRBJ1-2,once,CASSLQPQGVGYTF,TGCGCCAGCAGCCTCCAGCCACAGGGGGTGGGCTACACCTTC
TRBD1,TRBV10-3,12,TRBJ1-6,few,CAIRQGGSPLHF,TGTGCCATCCGACAGGGAGGATCACCCCTCCACTTT
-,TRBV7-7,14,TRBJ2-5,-,CASSLSAKGETQYF,TGTGCTAGCAGCTTATCAGCGAAGGGGGAGACCCAGTACTTC
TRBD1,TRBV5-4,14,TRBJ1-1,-,CASSPDRAYTEAFF,TGTGCCAGCAGCCCGGACAGGGCGTACACTGAAGCTTTCTTT
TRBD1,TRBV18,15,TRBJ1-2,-,CASSPRTGPNYGYTF,TGTGCCAGCTCCCCCCGGACAGGCCCTAACTATGGCTACACCTTC
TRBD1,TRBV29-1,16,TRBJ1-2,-,CSVGLLDRDDFYGYTF,TGCAGCGTTGGCCTCCTTGACAGGGACGACTTCTATGGCTACACCTTC
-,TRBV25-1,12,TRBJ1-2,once,CASSDANYGYTF,TGTGCCAGCAGTGACGCTAACTATGGCTACACCTTC
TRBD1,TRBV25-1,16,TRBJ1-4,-,CASSEWSSQGGEKLFF,TGTGCCAGCAGTGAATGGTCAAGCCAGGGGGGTGAAAAACTGTTTTTT
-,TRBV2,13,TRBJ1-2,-,CASRPNSSGGYPF,TGTGCCAGCAGACCCAACTCCTCCGGCGGCTACCCCTTC
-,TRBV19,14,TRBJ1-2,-,CASSTSGGGLGYTF,TGTGCCAGTAGTACCTCCGGGGGGGGGCTTGGCTACACCTTC
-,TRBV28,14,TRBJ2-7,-,CASRTSRDSYEQYF,TGTGCCAGCAGGACTAGTAGGGACTCCTACGAGCAGTACTTC
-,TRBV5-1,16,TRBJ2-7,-,CASSLGTGTLSYEQYF,TGCGCCAGCAGCTTGGGAACCGGGACACTCTCCTACGAGCAGTACTTC
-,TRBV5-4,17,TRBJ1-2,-,CASSLANRRGLGDGYTF,TGTGCCAGCAGCTTGGCCAATCGGAGGGGACTTGGGGATGGCTACACCTTC
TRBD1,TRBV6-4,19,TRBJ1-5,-,CASSRPTGGLPYSNQPQHF,TGTGCCAGCAGTCGCCCGACAGGGGGTTTGCCTTATAGCAATCAGCCCCAGCATTTT
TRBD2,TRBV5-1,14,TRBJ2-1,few,CASSLVGGVDEQFF,TGCGCCAGCAGCTTGGTTGGGGGGGTCGATGAGCAGTTCTTC
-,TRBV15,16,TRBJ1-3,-,CATSGPGLTTGNTIYF,TGTGCCACCAGCGGGCCGGGACTTACCACTGGAAACACCATATATTTT
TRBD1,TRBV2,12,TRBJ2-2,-,CASSGQAGELFF,TGTGCCAGCAGCGGACAGGCCGGGGAGCTGTTTTTT
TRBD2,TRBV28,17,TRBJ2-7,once,CASSNGGDGRTSYEQYF,TGTGCCAGCAGCAATGGGGGGGACGGACGTACGTCCTACGAGCAGTACTTC
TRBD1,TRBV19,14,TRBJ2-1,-,CASSILVRGNEQFF,TGTGCCAGTAGTATTCTCGTCAGGGGGAATGAGCAGTTCTTC
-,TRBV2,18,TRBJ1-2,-,CASSQPRGEGREGHGYTF,TGTGCCAGCAGTCAACCCAGGGGAGAGGGACGTGAGGGGCATGGCTACACCTTC
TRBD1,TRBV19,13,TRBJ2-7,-,CASGTRGTYEQYF,TGTGCCAGTGGGACCAGGGGGACCTACGAGCAGTACTTC
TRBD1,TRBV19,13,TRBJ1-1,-,CASSIETGGRAFF,TGTGCCAGTAGTATAGAAACAGGGGGGAGAGCTTTCTTT
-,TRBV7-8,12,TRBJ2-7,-,CASSLRGYEQYF,TGTGCCAGCAGTTTACGGGGGTACGAGCAGTACTTC
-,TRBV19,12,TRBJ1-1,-,CASPGHFTEAFF,TGTGCCAGTCCGGGACATTTCACTGAAGCTTTCTTT
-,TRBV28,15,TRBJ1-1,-,CASSLDSFTGTEAFF,TGTGCCAGCAGCTTGGACAGCTTCACAGGCACTGAAGCTTTCTTT
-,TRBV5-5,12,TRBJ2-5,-,CASSLSQETQYF,TGTGCCAGCAGCCTATCGCAAGAGACCCAGTACTTC
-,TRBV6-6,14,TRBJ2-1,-,CASSYLAGYNEQFF,TGTGCCAGCAGTTACTTAGCCGGCTACAATGAGCAGTTCTTC